This T cell receptor (beta chain) emerged from a study of graft-versus-host responses after intestinal transplantation. On the study more broadly: Recipients were all induced with anti-thymocyte globulin, then given tacrolimus and steroids for 3 to 4 years.

Germline CDR1 MNHEY, CDR2 SVGAGI. The CDR3 runs 15 residues. V lost 0 bases and J lost 6; bases outside the gene matches: 8. Details on this clone: Antigen specificity is unknown.

Data came from immunoSEQ multiplex PCR; TCRdb stores just in-frame clones and leaves some out. Found here are approximately 89,000 clones, 92% of them singletons; the top ten hold around 0.17%. Sample: unstimulated CD4+ T cells sorted from spleen or lymph node cells, taken before intestinal transplant. This chain links TRBV6-5 with TRBJ2-7, with 7 bases aligning to TRBD1. The clonotype originates from a human donor who received an intestinal transplant. This chain's CDR3 is CASSYSTRGNSEQYF. The CDR3 nucleotides read TGTGCCAGCAGTTACTCGACCAGGGGGAACTCCGAGCAGTACTTC.